This T cell receptor (beta chain) was captured by sequencing in a study of PD-1 blockade in classical Hodgkin lymphoma. Sequencing used immunoSEQ multiplex PCR; TCRdb keeps in-frame clones, though not all of them. Of around 19,000 clones listed, 70% to 85% are singletons. This CDR3 spans 15 amino acids. The germline V gene has CDR1 SGHVS and CDR2 FQNEAQ. After removal of 8 bases from V and 4 bases from J, the junction contained 10 bases not matched to a gene. Every patient experienced relapse after autologous stem cell transplantation, and brentuximab vedotin exposure varied. This sequence joins TRBV7-8 and TRBJ2-3; 9 bases fit TRBD2. The sample in question was peripheral blood mononuclear cells (PBMCs), obtained before the second cycle of nivolumab. The clonotype originates from a human donor with classical Hodgkin lymphoma. The CDR3 is CASGDSGSSADTQYF. In DNA, the CDR3 is TGTGCCAGCGGGGATAGCGGGAGCAGCGCAGATACGCAGTATTTT.